The 23 T cell receptor beta chains given below trace back to one sample, sequenced in a study of blood T cells in healthy people across ages. The use of a sample-barcoded 5' primer and a J-beta primer mix characterized a second PCR of roughly 6 to 11 cycles. A single record per CDR3 protein comes from TCRdb applying MiXCR to the 5' RACE reads. The sample lists some 760,000 distinct CDR3 sequences, about 25% occurring once. The data also belong to a second study, concerning T cells of mothers and their children.

Sequences were obtained from blood. These receptor sequences come from a boy between 10 and 17 years old in good health.

A few counts support this clonotype. The J gene is TRBJ1-6, the V gene TRBV20-1; 7 nucleotides agree with TRBD1. The germline CDR1 and CDR2 sequences are DFQATT and SNEGSKA (reference sequence). The length of the CDR3 is 14 residues. Losses at the gene ends were 3 bases for V and 8 bases for J; bases not matched to a gene: 7. CDR3 nucleotide sequence: TGCAGTGCTAGGCCCGGGACAGCTTATTCACCCCTCCACTTT. As protein: CSARPGTAYSPLHF.

V gene TRBV12-3 or TRBV12-4 combines with J gene TRBJ2-7, with D possibly matching TRBD1 (5 bases). Trimming took off 9 bases at V and 5 bases at J, with 14 bases between the two ends. The CDR3 runs 12 residues. The CDR3 protein is CASKTVSNEQYF. As DNA, the CDR3 is TGTGCCAGTAAGACAGTCTCGAACGAGCAGTACTTC.

This chain connects TRBV3-1 to TRBJ1-2; D is undetermined. V shed 4 bases and J shed 4 bases, with 13 bases lying between them. CDR1 is LGHDT, CDR2 YNNKEL, per germline (reference sequence). The CDR3 is made up of 14 amino acids. DNA of the CDR3: TGTGCCAGCAGCCCTGGCGAGACCCTCTATGGCTACACCTTC. Its translation is CASSPGETLYGYTF.

This chain uses TRBV4-2 with TRBJ1-1; D is possibly TRBD1 (5 bases). V dropped 0 bases and J dropped 2 bases, with 10 bases sitting between them. The CDR3 has 15 amino acids. Germline lookup yields CDR1 LGHNA and CDR2 YNFKEQ. CDR3 amino acids: CASSQEPGPNTEAFF. The CDR3 DNA reads TGTGCCAGCAGCCAAGAACCGGGACCAAACACTGAAGCTTTCTTT.

This chain joins TRBV11-3 and TRBJ2-3; 8 bases are a match to TRBD2. Losses at the gene ends were 5 bases for V and 4 bases for J; bases not matched to a gene: 8. The germline CDR1 and CDR2 sequences are SGHNT and YENEEA. The CDR3 is made up of 15 amino acids. The CDR3 nucleotides are TGTGCCAGCAGCCCAAATAGCGGGGCGTCAGATACGCAGTATTTT. Translated, it gives CASSPNSGASDTQYF. The whole variable domain, filled in from reference TRBV11-3 and TRBJ2-3, reads EAGVVQSPRYKIIEKKQPVAFWCNPISGHNTLYWYLQNLGQGPELLIRYENEEAVDDSQLPKDRFSAERLKGVDSTLKIQPAELGDSAVYLCASSPNSGASDTQYFGPGTRLTVL.

CDR3 loop: CSVLWQTEAFF. CDR3 DNA: TGCAGCGTTTTATGGCAGACTGAAGCTTTCTTT. The chain couples TRBV29-1 to TRBJ1-1; D gene uncertain. The CDR3 runs to 11 residues. Between the trimmed V and J ends, which lost 5 bases and 5 bases, there was a span of 9 bases. Per the germline V gene, CDR1 is SQVTM and CDR2 is ANQGSEA.

V is TRBV7-3 and J is TRBJ2-5; D may be TRBD1 (6 bases). This CDR3 spans 13 amino acids. The germline V gene has CDR1 SGHTA and CDR2 FQGTGA. The germline V and J ends were trimmed by 8 bases and 5 bases, with 15 bases remaining between them. The DNA of the CDR3 is TGTGCCAGCGGATTACAGGGAAGGGAGACCCAGTACTTC. It translates to CASGLQGRETQYF.

The CDR3 nucleotides read TGCAGCGTTGACACGGTCCATGAGCAGTTCTTC. This sequence encodes CSVDTVHEQFF. V and J are TRBV29-1 and TRBJ2-1; the D is unclear. V shed 3 bases and J shed 8 bases, with 8 bases lying between them. CDR3 length: 11 amino acids. The germline V gene encodes CDR1 SQVTM and CDR2 ANQGSEA.

The chain employs TRBV7-9 and TRBJ2-7; D could derive from TRBD1 or TRBD2 (5 bases each). The ends were cut back, 4 bases at V and 4 bases at J, with 17 bases in the middle. This CDR3 is 15 amino acids long. The germline CDR1 and CDR2 sequences are SEHNR and FQNEAQ (reference sequence). The DNA for the CDR3 is TGTGCCAGCAGCTCCGAGTCAGGGAGTCCTTACGAGCAGTACTTC. The encoded protein is CASSSESGSPYEQYF.

This sequence joins TRBV10-3 and TRBJ2-4, with a tentative D call TRBD1 (5 bases). Trimming left V 3 bases short and J 0 bases short, with 12 bases between. This CDR3 spans 16 amino acids. The germline CDR1 and CDR2 sequences are ENHRY and SYGVKD. The CDR3 sequence: CAISDRGREAKNIQYF. Written as DNA, the CDR3 is TGTGCCATCAGTGATAGGGGCAGGGAAGCCAAAAACATTCAGTACTTC.

The chain has TRBV7-9 and TRBJ2-7; tentatively, D is TRBD1 (5 bases). Germline lookup yields CDR1 SEHNR and CDR2 FQNEAQ (reference sequence). The CDR3 loop spans 15 amino acids. V shed 3 bases and J shed 2 bases, with 14 bases lying between them. CDR3 in DNA: TGTGCCAGCAGCTTCCCTGGGGCAGGGACCTACGAGCAGTACTTC. Protein sequence: CASSFPGAGTYEQYF.

The chain carries TRBV11-2 and TRBJ1-4; TRBD1 is a possible D gene (6 bases). Germline CDR1 reads SGHAT; CDR2 reads FQNNGV. Trimming shortened V by 2 bases and J by 7 bases, and 11 bases separated the two germline ends. The CDR3 is 14 amino acids. For the CDR3, the DNA is TGTGCCAGCAGCTTATCACAGGGAGGTGAAAAACTGTTTTTT. It translates to CASSLSQGGEKLFF.

This chain links TRBV7-3 with TRBJ2-1, with TRBD2 matching over 11 bases. The CDR3 is 20 amino acids. J was trimmed by 6 bases and V by 2 bases; bases with no gene match: 18. Germline lookup yields CDR1 SGHTA and CDR2 FQGTGA. The CDR3 coding sequence is TGTGCCAGCAGCTTATTTCGGACAGGTAACCCGGGACTAGCGGCCAATGAGCAGTTCTTC. This encodes CASSLFRTGNPGLAANEQFF.

The rearrangement uses TRBV15 and TRBJ1-2; D unclear. The germline V gene encodes CDR1 LNHNV and CDR2 YYDKDF (reference sequence). V lost 1 base and J 6 bases, leaving 12 bases between the germline ends. This CDR3 region has 14 residues. CDR3 DNA: TGTGCCACCAGCAGAGCCGAGTGGAAGGATGGCTACACCTTC. Residues: CATSRAEWKDGYTF. Combining the CDR3 with reference TRBV15 and TRBJ1-2 gives the whole variable domain DAMVIQNPRYQVTQFGKPVTLSCSQTLNHNVMYWYQQKSSQAPKLLFHYYDKDFNNEADTPDNFQSRRPNTSFCFLDIRSPGLGDTAMYLCATSRAEWKDGYTFGSGTRLTVV.

This clonotype was seen more than once but under ten times. This chain links TRBV5-1 with TRBJ2-5; 11 bases fit TRBD2. The J call could be wrong; TRBJ2-1 is a better fit for the DNA end. This CDR3 is 15 amino acids long. Germline values: CDR1 SGHRS, CDR2 YFSETQ. CDR3 nucleotides: TGCGCCAGCAGATCGGGACTAGCGGCCTACAATGAGCAGTTCTTC. It specifies CASRSGLAAYNEQFF.

The chain links TRBV28 to TRBJ2-1, with TRBD2 matching over 13 bases. CDR3 length equals 15 residues. Trimming removed 6 bases from V and 8 bases from J; junction bases left unmatched: 7. CDR1 and CDR2 from the germline V gene are MDHEN and SYDVKM. This CDR3 is CASSQGLAGADEQFF. In DNA form, the CDR3 reads TGTGCCAGCAGCCAAGGACTAGCGGGAGCTGATGAGCAGTTCTTC.

This clonotype has only a few counts. V and J are TRBV7-6 and TRBJ2-5, with a weak D call TRBD2 (6 bases). Matching the DNA end better, TRBJ2-1 makes the J call doubtful. Germline CDR1 and CDR2: SGHVS and FNYEAQ. The CDR3 extends over 16 amino acids. This CDR3 reads CASSVEAGGSSNEQFF. CDR3 nucleotide sequence: TGTGCCAGCAGCGTAGAAGCCGGAGGGTCGTCCAATGAGCAGTTCTTC.

This chain joins TRBV12-3 or TRBV12-4 and TRBJ2-7; 8 nucleotides match TRBD1. V gave up 6 bases and J gave up 4 bases; unmatched junction bases: 11. The CDR3 is 15 amino acids. The CDR3: CASSQSGQGLYEQYF. CDR3 bases: TGTGCCAGCAGCCAAAGCGGACAGGGCCTTTACGAGCAGTACTTC.

The genes are TRBV11-2 and TRBJ2-2; D gene uncertain. CDR1 and CDR2 (germline): SGHAT, FQNNGV. This CDR3 has 16 amino acids. V lost 5 bases and J 1 base, leaving 14 bases between the germline ends. The CDR3 region has the DNA TGTGCCAGCAGCCCCGGCCGAGGAAGGAACACCGGGGAGCTGTTTTTT. It codes for CASSPGRGRNTGELFF. Together with reference TRBV11-2 and TRBJ2-2, the CDR3 gives the full variable domain: EAGVAQSPRYKIIEKRQSVAFWCNPISGHATLYWYQQILGQGPKLLIQFQNNGVVDDSQLPKDRFSAERLKGVDSTLKIQPAKLEDSAVYLCASSPGRGRNTGELFFGEGSRLTVL.

This clonotype was seen only a few times. Here the CDR3 omits its conserved ending phenylalanine or tryptophan, so a read error is the likely source. The rearrangement links TRBV5-6 to TRBJ1-1; possibly TRBD1 for D (5 bases). V lost 4 bases, J lost 5 bases, and 21 bases lay in between. Per the germline V gene, CDR1 is SGHDT and CDR2 is YYEEEE. The CDR3 is 16 residues long. The CDR3, as DNA: TGTGCCAGCAGCCACGGGACTTCGGAGGGGTATACTGAAGCTTTCCTT. It yields the protein CASSHGTSEGYTEAFL.

The sample holds a few counts of this clonotype. The CDR3 coding sequence is TGCGCCAGCAGCTTGAGAGGGCCAGCAAACAATGAGCAGTTCTTC. Translating it yields CASSLRGPANNEQFF. This chain connects TRBV5-1 to TRBJ2-1, with D tentatively TRBD2 (5 bases). This CDR3 comprises 15 residues. CDR1 is SGHRS, CDR2 YFSETQ, per germline. V was cut by 1 base and J by 5 bases, with 13 bases left in between.

Only one count was recorded for this clonotype. The junction shows a germline mismatch at one end, possibly a read error. This rearrangement joins TRBV6-1 to TRBJ1-1; 9 positions agree with TRBD1. This CDR3 contains 14 residues. Per the germline V gene, CDR1 is MNHNS and CDR2 is SASEGT. The CDR3 here is CASSLGKTGGEAFF. CDR3 nucleotide sequence: TGCGCCAGCAGTTTGGGGAAAACAGGGGGCGAAGCTTTCTTT.

V gene TRBV9 combines with J gene TRBJ2-6; D remains unclear. V lost 0 bases, J lost 1 base, and 8 bases lay in between. The CDR3 runs to 16 residues. From germline, CDR1 is SGDLS and CDR2 YYNGEE. CDR3 loop: CASSVERRSGANVLTF. Written as DNA, the CDR3 is TGTGCCAGCAGCGTAGAACGCCGATCTGGGGCCAACGTCCTGACTTTC.